The 30 T cell receptor beta chains given below trace back to one sample, sequenced in a study of T cell responses to AZD1222 COVID-19 vaccine. Libraries were prepared by immunoSEQ multiplex PCR; TCRdb keeps only in-frame clonotypes and omits some of them. This table holds over 110,000 clones, roughly nine tenths found once. This sample comprised peripheral blood, obtained on day 0 of AZD1222 vaccination. The source is an adult in good health.

This chain uses TRBV6-4 with TRBJ1-3, with TRBD1 as a possible D gene (5 bases). V was cut by 2 bases and J by 0 bases, with 5 bases left in between. This CDR3 has 14 amino acids. The germline gives CDR1 MRHNA, CDR2 SNTAGT. The CDR3 DNA reads TGTGCCAGCAGTGACGGGGCCTCTGGAAACACCATATATTTT. Translation: CASSDGASGNTIYF.

This chain uses TRBV6-5 with TRBJ2-6; 7 bases map to TRBD2. After removal of 4 bases from V and 2 bases from J, the junction contained 2 bases not matched to a gene. CDR3 length: 15 residues. Looked up from germline, CDR1 is MNHEY and CDR2 is SVGAGI. CDR3 sequence reads: CASSLGGTGANVLTF. As DNA, the CDR3 is TGTGCCAGCAGTTTGGGGGGGACTGGGGCCAACGTCCTGACTTTC.

This clone occurred a few times. This chain joins TRBV6-2 or TRBV6-3 and TRBJ1-6; no firm D call. Germline loops: CDR1 MNHEY, CDR2 SVGEGT. The ends were cut back, 0 bases at V and 1 base at J, with 10 bases in the middle. The CDR3 is made up of 17 amino acids. The CDR3 DNA follows: TGTGCCAGCAGTTACTCGCCGGGAGAATCCTATAATTCACCCCTCCACTTT. This codes for CASSYSPGESYNSPLHF.

The chain carries TRBV5-1 and TRBJ1-1, with 8 bases aligning to TRBD1. V gave up 3 bases and J gave up 5 bases; unmatched junction bases: 9. The germline V gene has CDR1 SGHRS and CDR2 YFSETQ. There are 15 residues in the CDR3. The CDR3 DNA is TGCGCCAGCAGCTACCGACAGGGGTTAGGGACTGAAGCTTTCTTT. The encoded protein is CASSYRQGLGTEAFF. Full variable domain (remainder filled in from reference TRBV5-1 and TRBJ1-1): KAGVTQTPRYLIKTRGQQVTLSCSPISGHRSVSWYQQTPGQGLQFLFEYFSETQRNKGNFPGRFSGRQFSNSRSEMNVSTLELGDSALYLCASSYRQGLGTEAFFGQGTRLTVV.

In this sample, this clone turned up a few times. V is TRBV6-5 and J is TRBJ2-7; D unresolved. V shed 0 bases and J shed 7 bases, with 13 bases lying between them. The length of the CDR3 is 14 residues. Germline assignment: CDR1 MNHEY and CDR2 SVGAGI. The chain's CDR3 is CASSYSIDPQEQYF. CDR3 coding DNA: TGTGCCAGCAGTTACTCGATTGACCCTCAGGAGCAGTACTTC.

This clone was seen more than once but under ten times. V is TRBV14 and J is TRBJ2-7; D is uncertain. Trimming removed 2 bases at V and 2 bases at J, with 1 base between. From germline, CDR1 is SGHDN and CDR2 FVKESK. This CDR3 has 11 residues. The CDR3: CASSQPYEQYF. The DNA for the CDR3 is TGTGCCAGCAGCCAACCCTACGAGCAGTACTTC.

The chain couples TRBV19 to TRBJ2-2; no reliable D call. The ends were cut back, 6 bases at V and 5 bases at J, with 22 bases in the middle. Germline values: CDR1 LNHDA, CDR2 SQIVND (reference sequence). The length of the CDR3 is 17 residues. CDR3 residues: CASSSPGRPEWTGELFF. In nucleotides, the CDR3 is TGTGCCAGTAGCTCCCCAGGACGGCCTGAGTGGACCGGGGAGCTGTTTTTT.

The chain couples TRBV9 to TRBJ2-3, with TRBD1 identical over 8 bases. Germline-derived CDR1 and CDR2 are SGDLS and YYNGEE. CDR3 length equals 15 residues. V trimming: 4 bases; J trimming: 0 bases; junction bases outside the gene matches: 4. The CDR3 region has the DNA TGTGCCAGCAGCTCCCGGACAGGGAGCACAGATACGCAGTATTTT. This codes for CASSSRTGSTDTQYF.

V and J are TRBV18 and TRBJ1-5; unclear D gene. From germline, CDR1 is KGHSH and CDR2 LQKENI. This CDR3 comprises 17 residues. V gave up 1 base and J gave up 0 bases, with 13 bases separating them. The CDR3 nucleotides are TGTGCCAGCTCACCACAATACGTGGAGTATAGCAATCAGCCCCAGCATTTT. It translates to CASSPQYVEYSNQPQHF.

The rearrangement joins TRBV18 to TRBJ1-5, with 7 bases lining up with TRBD1. Germline CDR1 KGHSH, CDR2 LQKENI. J gave up 4 bases and V 5 bases, and 8 bases lay outside the gene matches. The CDR3 sequence is 15 residues long. The CDR3 protein is CASSSGTATNQPQHF. CDR3 coding DNA: TGTGCCAGCTCAAGCGGGACAGCGACTAATCAGCCCCAGCATTTT. Using reference TRBV18 and TRBJ1-5 for the parts outside the CDR3, the full variable domain is NAGVMQNPRHLVRRRGQEARLRCSPMKGHSHVYWYRQLPEEGLKFMVYLQKENIIDESGMPKERFSAEFPKEGPSILRIQQVVRGDSAAYFCASSSGTATNQPQHFGDGTRLSIL.

This clone was counted only a few times. This chain connects TRBV3-1 (or the pseudogene TRBV3-2) to TRBJ2-2, with 11 bases that match TRBD2. Germline values: CDR1 LGHDT, CDR2 YNNKEL (reference sequence). Trimming at V came to 5 bases and at J to 8 bases, leaving 16 bases not matched to a gene. CDR3 length: 18 amino acids. CDR3 region: CASSVPGLADPGAGELFF. The CDR3, as DNA: TGTGCCAGCAGCGTACCGGGACTAGCGGACCCCGGGGCAGGGGAGCTGTTTTTT.

The rearrangement joins TRBV28 to TRBJ2-7, with D possibly matching TRBD2 (5 bases). V lost 6 bases to trimming and J lost 2 bases, with 14 bases between them. The CDR3 is made up of 14 amino acids. CDR1 MDHEN and CDR2 SYDVKM come from the germline V gene. This CDR3 reads CASSPGREPYEQYF. In nucleotides, the CDR3 is TGTGCCAGCAGCCCGGGAAGGGAGCCCTACGAGCAGTACTTC.

The V call is TRBV5-1, the J call TRBJ2-7, with 8 bases fitting TRBD2. V lost 4 bases, J lost 0 bases, and 12 bases stayed unmatched. CDR1 SGHRS and CDR2 YFSETQ come from the germline V gene. The CDR3 runs 17 residues. In DNA, the CDR3 is TGCGCCAGCAGCCCGGGAGGGCGGGAGAGAATCTCCTACGAGCAGTACTTC. It is translated as CASSPGGRERISYEQYF.

This chain links TRBV9 with TRBJ1-6; 8 nucleotides align to TRBD1. The V gene's germline CDR1 is SGDLS and CDR2 YYNGEE. There are 14 residues in the CDR3. After removal of 4 bases from V and 10 bases from J, the junction contained 7 bases not matched to a gene. CDR3 nucleotide sequence: TGTGCCAGCAGCACCTCAGGGGGCCAATCACCCCTCCACTTT. Translated, it gives CASSTSGGQSPLHF.

The chain has TRBV12-3 or TRBV12-4 and TRBJ2-7; D remains unclear. CDR3 length: 13 amino acids. V lost 1 base and J 0 bases, leaving 4 bases between the germline ends. CDR3 residues: CASSLGTSYEQYF. The CDR3 nucleotides are TGTGCCAGCAGTTTAGGCACCTCCTACGAGCAGTACTTC.

The genes are TRBV3-1 (or the pseudogene TRBV3-2) and TRBJ1-4, with unresolved D. The CDR3 sequence is 15 residues long. Trimming stripped 1 base from V and 10 bases from J, with 16 bases between. Germline assignment: CDR1 LGHDT and CDR2 YNNKEL (reference sequence). This CDR3 reads CASSQVGSAGGKLFF. As DNA, the CDR3 is TGTGCCAGCAGCCAAGTGGGCAGCGCGGGCGGAAAACTGTTTTTT.

The CDR3, as DNA: TGCGCCAGCAGCCCCACCGACGGGGCGGAAGGGTACGAGCAGTACTTC. This codes for CASSPTDGAEGYEQYF. This rearrangement joins TRBV10-2 to TRBJ2-7; D is perhaps TRBD1 or TRBD2 (5 bases each). Trimming shortened V by 6 bases and J by 4 bases, and 22 bases separated the two germline ends. The CDR3 sequence is 16 residues long. Germline CDR1 reads WSHSY; CDR2 reads SAAADI.

The rearrangement joins TRBV28 to TRBJ2-1; maybe TRBD2 (5 bases). The CDR3 is 15 residues long. Germline lookup yields CDR1 MDHEN and CDR2 SYDVKM. Trimming left V 6 bases short and J 0 bases short, with 12 bases between. CDR3 nucleotides: TGTGCCAGCAGATTCGGACTCCTCTCCTACAATGAGCAGTTCTTC. Translation gives CASRFGLLSYNEQFF. Full variable domain (missing parts from reference TRBV28 and TRBJ2-1): DVKVTQSSRYLVKRTGEKVFLECVQDMDHENMFWYRQDPGLGLRLIYFSYDVKMKEKGDIPEGYSVSREKKERFSLILESASTNQTSMYLCASRFGLLSYNEQFFGPGTRLTVL.

This rearrangement joins TRBV28 to TRBJ2-5, with D perhaps matching TRBD2 (5 bases). CDR1 MDHEN and CDR2 SYDVKM come from the germline V gene. Trimming removed 6 bases at V and 5 bases at J, with 13 bases between. This CDR3 is 13 amino acids long. CDR3 nucleotide sequence: TGTGCCAGCAGCTCGGCTCCGGGGGAGACCCAGTACTTC. Protein sequence: CASSSAPGETQYF.

The CDR3: CASSPQTFRDEGGEQYF. DNA for the CDR3: TGTGCCAGCTCACCTCAGACTTTCCGGGACGAGGGGGGGGAGCAGTACTTC. The chain combines TRBV18 with TRBJ2-7; TRBD2 might be the D (7 bases). The germline gives CDR1 KGHSH, CDR2 LQKENI. The CDR3 covers 17 residues. Trimming cost V 3 bases and J 7 bases, with 25 bases left between them.

The CDR3, as DNA: TGTGCCAGCAGTGACTCATCGGGAGGTAATGAGCAGTTCTTC. It codes for CASSDSSGGNEQFF. The rearrangement links TRBV6-4 to TRBJ2-1; 7 positions match TRBD2. Per germline, CDR1 MRHNA and CDR2 SNTAGT. The CDR3 length is 14 residues. V shed 0 bases and J 7 bases; nucleotides not matched to a gene: 3.

V is TRBV28 and J is TRBJ2-3, with D possibly being TRBD2 (7 bases). Germline V CDR1 and CDR2: MDHEN, SYDVKM. The CDR3 length is 14 residues. The V end was cut by 2 bases, the J end by 8 bases, with 14 bases between. CDR3 nucleotide sequence: TGTGCCAGCAGTTTAGCGGGGGCGGGCGGTACGCAGTATTTT. Encoded protein: CASSLAGAGGTQYF.

V gene TRBV3-1 (or the pseudogene TRBV3-2) combines with J gene TRBJ2-7; 8 nucleotides agree with TRBD1. Germline lookup yields CDR1 LGHDT and CDR2 YNNKEL (reference sequence). V lost 4 bases to trimming and J lost 3 bases; unmatched junction nucleotides: 8. The CDR3 spans 15 residues. DNA for the CDR3: TGTGCCAGCAGCCCCACGGTCGGGACAGGCTACGAGCAGTACTTC. Its protein product is CASSPTVGTGYEQYF.

The chain uses TRBV9 and TRBJ2-7, with D unresolved. Per the germline V gene, CDR1 is SGDLS and CDR2 is YYNGEE. V gave up 4 bases and J gave up 3 bases, with 11 bases separating them. The CDR3 is made up of 13 amino acids. CDR3 region: CASSLEDGYEQYF. For the CDR3, the DNA is TGTGCCAGCAGCCTCGAAGACGGCTACGAGCAGTACTTC.

The chain joins TRBV18 to TRBJ1-5, with D perhaps matching TRBD1 (6 bases). V shed 3 bases and J shed 7 bases, with 19 bases lying between them. This CDR3 spans 16 amino acids. Germline-derived CDR1 and CDR2 are KGHSH and LQKENI. CDR3 sequence (DNA): TGTGCCAGCTCACCCCTCGCGGGGGCGCCTCAGCAGCCCCAGCATTTT. Encoded protein: CASSPLAGAPQQPQHF.

The chain is built from TRBV19 and TRBJ1-1; weak D call: TRBD1 (5 bases). Trimming stripped 6 bases from V and 1 base from J, with 9 bases between. The CDR3 has 13 residues. Germline V gene sequence: CDR1 LNHDA, CDR2 SQIVND (reference sequence). This CDR3 reads CASSDTGNTEAFF. The CDR3 bases are TGTGCCAGTAGCGATACAGGGAACACTGAAGCTTTCTTT. The complete variable domain, with remaining parts taken from reference TRBV19 and TRBJ1-1, reads DGGITQSPKYLFRKEGQNVTLSCEQNLNHDAMYWYRQDPGQGLRLIYYSQIVNDFQKGDIAEGYSVSREKKESFPLTVTSAQKNPTAFYLCASSDTGNTEAFFGQGTRLTVV.

The chain uses TRBV28 and TRBJ2-7; D remains unclear. This CDR3 has 13 amino acids. Germline CDR1 MDHEN, CDR2 SYDVKM. V lost 3 bases and J 2 bases, leaving 8 bases between the germline ends. CDR3: CASSLAPTYEQYF. CDR3 in DNA: TGTGCCAGCAGTTTGGCACCTACCTACGAGCAGTACTTC. The whole variable domain, filled in from reference TRBV28 and TRBJ2-7, reads DVKVTQSSRYLVKRTGEKVFLECVQDMDHENMFWYRQDPGLGLRLIYFSYDVKMKEKGDIPEGYSVSREKKERFSLILESASTNQTSMYLCASSLAPTYEQYFGPGTRLTVT.

V is TRBV28 and J is TRBJ1-5; the D gene is possibly TRBD1 (6 bases). Trimming pared 2 bases from V and 3 bases from J, leaving 14 bases between. Germline loops: CDR1 MDHEN, CDR2 SYDVKM. The CDR3 loop spans 16 amino acids. CDR3 amino acids: CASSLELGANNQPQHF. The CDR3 coding sequence is TGTGCCAGCAGTTTAGAATTGGGGGCCAACAATCAGCCCCAGCATTTT.

The rearrangement uses TRBV9 and TRBJ1-1, with no clear D. Trimming left V 3 bases short and J 2 bases short, with 11 bases between. CDR1 and CDR2 from the germline V gene are SGDLS and YYNGEE. There are 14 residues in the CDR3. CDR3 amino acids: CASSARVSNTEAFF. The DNA of the CDR3 is TGTGCCAGCAGCGCTCGGGTGTCAAACACTGAAGCTTTCTTT.

CDR3: CASSEGSPNYNEQFF. Here the CDR3 DNA reads TGTGCCAGCAGTGAAGGTAGCCCAAACTACAATGAGCAGTTCTTC. The chain employs TRBV2 and TRBJ2-1; D is ambiguous. Germline values: CDR1 SNHLY, CDR2 FYNNEI. The CDR3 is 15 residues long. Trimming shortened V by 1 base and J by 3 bases, and 10 bases separated the two germline ends.